The sequence of this T cell receptor (beta chain) was determined in a study of blood T cell repertoires in COVID-19. Study-wide context: Samples came from the United States, Italy and Spain, spanning acute and convalescent COVID-19. Nucleic acid was either cDNA or gDNA, and it came from T cells, B-cell-depleted T cells, or PBMCs.

Original data processing: For nucleated cells, counts were estimated from reference gene primer amplification. Produced via immunoSEQ multiplex PCR; TCRdb's table is partial and in-frame only. The DNA was the basis for D and trimming; V, J and clone size are from that table. This table has some 100,000 clones, 86% appearing once. The length of the CDR3 is 13 residues. Germline V gives CDR1 SGHRS, CDR2 YFSETQ. With 5 bases clipped from V and 5 bases from J, the junction kept 5 bases outside the gene matches. The sample consisted of peripheral blood. The receptor was derived from an older man who had recovered from COVID-19. This chain links TRBV5-1 with TRBJ2-5; 8 bases are a match to TRBD1. CDR3 nucleotides: TGCGCCAGCAGTTCGTACAGGGGGGAGACCCAGTACTTC. This encodes CASSSYRGETQYF.